This T cell receptor beta chain was identified in a study of T-cell memory formation after mild COVID-19. General study findings and limits: Clones shrinking from day 15 to 85 showed even CD4/CD8 mixes; later expanders tilted CD4+.

This clonotype was seen a few times. Its antigen remains unknown. Trimming at V came to 3 bases and at J to 6 bases, leaving 3 bases not matched to a gene. This CDR3 comprises 13 residues. TCRdb reprocessed the 5' RACE reads via MiXCR and lists one record per CDR3 protein. The table has around 140,000 distinct CDR3 sequences, under 30% seen once. This chain connects TRBV12-3 or TRBV12-4 to TRBJ2-3; 7 bases agree with TRBD2. The sample taken for sequencing was PBMCs or a T cell subset sorted from them (not recorded which). The sequence came from an adult woman who had mild COVID-19 (a few samples of this study predate the infection). Cell type and time point are not known. The CDR3 loop is CASSFGGSDTQYF. The DNA of the CDR3 is TGTGCCAGCAGTTTCGGGGGGTCGGATACGCAGTATTTT.